This paragraph covers one T cell receptor (beta chain) sequence. PCR was performed using 60 Vbeta and 13 Jbeta primers. Sequenced by immunoSEQ multiplex PCR; TCRdb stores in-frame clones only, minus some. The sample consists of roughly 170,000 clones, over 60% of them appearing once. This specimen comes from a study of cytomegalovirus exposure and HLA in healthy donors. This CDR3 is 13 amino acids long. The V gene's germline CDR1 is SGHRS and CDR2 YFSETQ. V dropped 3 bases and J dropped 0 bases, with 6 bases sitting between them. This chain connects TRBV5-1 to TRBJ2-5; D remains unclear. This TCR derives from a girl between 10 and 17 years old in good health and CMV-seronegative. Sequencing used PBMCs. This chain's CDR3 is CASSSGYQETQYF. Here the CDR3 DNA reads TGCGCCAGCAGCTCGGGTTACCAAGAGACCCAGTACTTC.